This TCR beta chain comes out of a study of Graves' ophthalmopathy and Graves' hyperthyroidism. Moderate-to-severe activity, CAS ≥3, NOSPECS ≥4 and duration under 3 months were recorded for donors with ophthalmopathy. V lost 5 bases, J lost 2 bases, and 15 bases lay in between. The CDR3 contains 15 residues. Germline values: CDR1 SGHVS, CDR2 FNYEAQ. Beta-chain TCR CDR3 regions were amplified from RNA transcripts. The authors performed first-round RT-PCR with HTBI primers and then a second-round multiplex PCR. Using its own MiXCR run on the multiplex PCR reads, TCRdb lists one record per CDR3 protein. The table records 200,000 to 300,000 distinct CDR3 sequences, roughly 50% of them present only once.

The clonotype comes from an adult man with Graves' ophthalmopathy. The sample was peripheral blood. The V gene is TRBV7-6, the J gene TRBJ2-5, with D possibly matching TRBD1 (6 bases). The CDR3 DNA follows: TGTGCCAGCAGCGGACAGTGGGGTTTACAAGAGACCCAGTACTTC. It encodes CASSGQWGLQETQYF. The entire variable domain, with the rest obtained from reference TRBV7-6 and TRBJ2-5, is as follows: GAGVSQSPRYKVTKRGQDVALRCDPISGHVSLYWYRQALGQGPEFLTYFNYEAQQDKSGLPNDRFSAERPEGSISTLTIQRTEQRDSAMYRCASSGQWGLQETQYFGPGTRLLVL.